The entry that follows covers one TCR beta chain sequence. The sample originates from a study of blood T cell repertoires in COVID-19. Profiled with immunoSEQ multiplex PCR; TCRdb holds only in-frame clones, not every one. The sample has about 230,000 clones; 85% are singletons. Sequenced material: peripheral blood. This receptor was taken from a man aged 35-49 years with acute or convalescent COVID-19.

The CDR3 region has the DNA TGTGCCAGCAGCGCCCAGGGGGCAGGAGGGACAGATACGCAGTATTTT. Amino acid sequence: CASSAQGAGGTDTQYF. This sequence joins TRBV9 and TRBJ2-3; 8 bases match TRBD1. Germline CDR1 reads SGDLS; CDR2 reads YYNGEE. The CDR3 contains 16 residues. V was pared by 3 bases and J by 3 bases, with 9 bases of the junction left unmatched.